One T cell receptor beta chain is described in this entry. What it recognizes is unknown. This CDR3 contains 13 residues. The ends were cut back, 2 bases at V and 6 bases at J, with 13 bases in the middle. The V gene's germline CDR1 is GTSNPN and CDR2 SVGIG (reference sequence). In the PCR, 60 Vbeta and 13 Jbeta primers were used. Repertoires were generated with immunoSEQ multiplex PCR, while TCRdb's copy carries only in-frame clones and drops some. The repertoire holds 95,000 to 150,000 clones, over 15% seen once, with 1.5% to 2% in the top ten. These data belong to a study of cytomegalovirus exposure and HLA in healthy donors. Study information: HLA-typed donors were the source of about 81 million unique TCRs held in an early data release.

Overall study results and limits: Many donors carried some public TCRs, although rarity characterized most TCR sequences. In vitro experiments confirmed that a few CMV-associated chains were specific for CMV antigens.

The sequenced material came from PBMCs. The clonotype was recovered from a woman under 30 in good health and CMV-seronegative. V gene TRBV30 combines with J gene TRBJ1-2, with D hard to call. The DNA for the CDR3 is TGTGCCTGGAGTATCGCAGGCGACCATGGCTACACCTTC. This translates into CAWSIAGDHGYTF.